The 4 T cell receptor beta chains in this list originate from one sample, sequenced in a study of monozygotic twins with inflammatory bowel disease. TCRdb reprocessed the 5' RACE reads, with one entry per CDR3 protein and no DNA. The clone table shows 110,000 to 150,000 distinct CDR3 sequences, with the ten largest holding over 1%. The sequenced sample was blood. Receptors were obtained from a human donor with ulcerative colitis or Crohn's disease, or a healthy co-twin of an affected twin (not recorded which).

The chain has TRBV5-1 and TRBJ2-1; TCRdb picks TRBD2, but there is no DNA to check that call. The CDR3 consists of 18 residues. Germline V gene data show CDR1 as SGHRS and CDR2 as YFSETQ. CDR3 sequence: CASSLVVGGAVVYNEQFF.

V and J are TRBV5-1 and TRBJ1-2; TCRdb's assignment of TRBD1 cannot be checked, as there is no DNA. The CDR3 length is 13 residues. Germline-derived CDR1 and CDR2 are SGHRS and YFSETQ. The CDR3 spells CASRAGQNYGYTF.

The J gene is TRBJ2-1, the V gene TRBV7-9; TCRdb names TRBD1, which stays unverified in the absence of DNA. Germline V gene sequence: CDR1 SEHNR, CDR2 FQNEAQ (reference sequence). The CDR3 is 15 residues long. CDR3 sequence: CASSFPEGGVGEQFF.

J is TRBJ2-7 and V is TRBV20-1; TCRdb returns TRBD1, unconfirmable since there is no DNA. This CDR3 spans 15 amino acids. CDR1 is DFQATT, CDR2 SNEGSKA, per germline (reference sequence). CDR3 region: CSARDLASGGGEQYF.